The table lists the clone carrying this TCR beta chain with many counts. Antigen unknown. The CDR3 spans 12 residues. With 5 bases removed from V and 3 bases from J, the gap between germline ends came to 5 bases. Germline CDR1 and CDR2: LNHDA and SQIVND (reference sequence). TCRdb re-derived calls from the multiplex PCR reads in MiXCR, one entry per CDR3 protein. There are 70,000 to 95,000 distinct CDR3 sequences in the sample; 15% to 20% occur only once, and less than 3% lies in the top ten. This entry belongs to a study of breast tumors, draining lymph nodes, adjacent tissues. Study-wide results and caveats: Luminal-like breast cancer showed significantly greater tumor-nontumor repertoire similarity than basal-like breast cancer did.

Breast cancer patients provided tissue from their axillary draining lymph nodes. This rearrangement joins TRBV19 to TRBJ1-5; no firm D call. Sequenced material: axillary lymph node tissue. This receptor was identified in a female donor with breast cancer. Some clones in this sample may be carry-over from other donors' samples. In DNA, the CDR3 is TGTGCCAGTAGTCCGATCAATCAGCCCCAGCATTTT. Translated: CASSPINQPQHF.